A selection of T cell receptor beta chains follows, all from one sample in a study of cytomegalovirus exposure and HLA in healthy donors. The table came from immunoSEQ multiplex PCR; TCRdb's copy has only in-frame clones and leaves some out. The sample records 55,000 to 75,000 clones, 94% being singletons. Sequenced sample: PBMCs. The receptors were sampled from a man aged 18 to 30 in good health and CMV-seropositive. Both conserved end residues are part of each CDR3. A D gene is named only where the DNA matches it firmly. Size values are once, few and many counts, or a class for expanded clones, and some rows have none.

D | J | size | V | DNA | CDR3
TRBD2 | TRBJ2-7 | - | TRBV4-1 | TGCGCCAGCAGCCACAGACTAGCGGCCCTGTACGAGCAGTACTTC | CASSHRLAALYEQYF
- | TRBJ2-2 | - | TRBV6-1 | TGTGCCAGCAGCGCCAGACAGTTTCTGGCCGGGGAGCTGTTTTTT | CASSARQFLAGELFF
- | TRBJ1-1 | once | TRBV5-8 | TGTGCCAGCAGCCCCCTCGAACAGGAGAACACTGAAGCTTTCTTT | CASSPLEQENTEAFF
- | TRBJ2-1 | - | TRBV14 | TGTGCCAGCAGCCAAGAGGGTAGACCACTTGATAGCACCTACAATGAGCAGTTCTTC | CASSQEGRPLDSTYNEQFF
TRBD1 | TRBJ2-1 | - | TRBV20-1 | TGCAGTGCGGCGACAGGGGATGAGCAGTTCTTC | CSAATGDEQFF
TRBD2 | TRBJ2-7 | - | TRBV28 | TGTGCCAGCAGGAATCGACCGGGACTAGCCAGGGCGGGGCAGTACTTC | CASRNRPGLARAGQYF
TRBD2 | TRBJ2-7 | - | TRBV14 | TGTGCCAGCAGCCACACTAGCGAACCTACCTACGAGCAGTACTTC | CASSHTSEPTYEQYF
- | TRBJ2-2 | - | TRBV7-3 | TGTGCCAGCAGGGAAACAGGGTACACCGGGGAGCTGTTTTTT | CASRETGYTGELFF
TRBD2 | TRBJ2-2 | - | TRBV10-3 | TGTGCCGCACTAGCGGATGGGAACACCGGGGAGCTGTTTTTT | CAALADGNTGELFF
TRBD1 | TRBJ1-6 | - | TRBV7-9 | TGTGCCAGCAGCCCCGGGACAGGGTTCCAAAACTCACCCCTCCACTTT | CASSPGTGFQNSPLHF
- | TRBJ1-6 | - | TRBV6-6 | TGTGCCAGCAGGCCAGGTCACTCTAATTCACCCCTCCACTTT | CASRPGHSNSPLHF
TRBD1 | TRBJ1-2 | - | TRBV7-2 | TGTGCCAGCAGCCTCTCGTCAGGGGGCGGTGGCTACACCTTC | CASSLSSGGGGYTF
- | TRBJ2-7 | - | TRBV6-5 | TGTGCCAGCACCCAGGGGGGCTCCTACGAGCAGTACTTC | CASTQGGSYEQYF
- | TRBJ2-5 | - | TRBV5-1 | TGCGCCAGCAGCTTTAACAGGGACCAAGAGACCCAGTACTTC | CASSFNRDQETQYF
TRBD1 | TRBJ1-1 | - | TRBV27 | TGTGCCAGCAGCCCCGGGACAGTAAACACTGAAGCTTTCTTT | CASSPGTVNTEAFF
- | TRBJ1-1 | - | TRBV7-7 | TGTGCTAGCAGCCCAAGTGATCGGGGGAGTGAAGCTTTCTTT | CASSPSDRGSEAFF
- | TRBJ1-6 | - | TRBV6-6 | TGTGCCAGCAGTAACCCAGGACTAACTAATTCACCCCTCCACTTT | CASSNPGLTNSPLHF
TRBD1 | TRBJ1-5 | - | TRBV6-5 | TGTGCCAGCAGTTACACGACAGGGGCGGCTCAGCCCCAGCATTTT | CASSYTTGAAQPQHF
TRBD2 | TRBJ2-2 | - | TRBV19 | TGTGCCAGTAGTTGGACTAGCGGGAACACCGGGGAGCTGTTTTTT | CASSWTSGNTGELFF
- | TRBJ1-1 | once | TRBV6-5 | TGTGCCAGCAGTTGGACAGCGAACACTGAAGCTTTCTTT | CASSWTANTEAFF
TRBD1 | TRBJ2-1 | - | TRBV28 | TGTGCCAGCAGTCGGAACAGGGGGCAGGGAGCCGTTTATTCCTACAATGAGCAGTTCTTC | CASSRNRGQGAVYSYNEQFF
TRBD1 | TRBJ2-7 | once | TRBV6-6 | TGTGCCACCTCGCCCTCCGGGACAGGATCCTACGAGCAGTACTTC | CATSPSGTGSYEQYF
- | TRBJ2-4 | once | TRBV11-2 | TGTGCCAGCAGCTCCCCAATCCCCAACATTCAGTACTTC | CASSSPIPNIQYF
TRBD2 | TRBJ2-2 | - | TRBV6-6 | TGTGCCAGCGGAACTTCCGGGACTAGCGAAGACGGGGAGCTGTTTTTT | CASGTSGTSEDGELFF
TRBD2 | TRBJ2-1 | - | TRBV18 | TGTGCCAGCTCTAGCGGGAGGGCCGATGAGCAGTTCTTC | CASSSGRADEQFF
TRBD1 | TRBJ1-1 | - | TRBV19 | TGTGCCAGTGGGACAGGGGGTTGGACTGAAGCTTTCTTT | CASGTGGWTEAFF
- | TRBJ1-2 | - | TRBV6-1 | TGTGCCAGCAGTGAAGAAGTGAGAGGATATGGCTACACCTTC | CASSEEVRGYGYTF
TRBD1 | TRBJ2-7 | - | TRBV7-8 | TGTGCCAGCAGCCCACAGGGGCCGCAGACTGAGCAGTACTTC | CASSPQGPQTEQYF
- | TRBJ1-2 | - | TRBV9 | TGTGCCAGCAGCCCCCAAGCCAGGGTAGTTGATGGTGGCTACACCTTC | CASSPQARVVDGGYTF
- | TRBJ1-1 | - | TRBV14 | TGTGCCAGCAGAGCTCAGGGGTGGAACACTGAAGCTTTCTTT | CASRAQGWNTEAFF
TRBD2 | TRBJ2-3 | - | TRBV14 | TGTGCCAGCAGCCAACTAGCGGGATATAGCACAGATACGCAGTATTTT | CASSQLAGYSTDTQYF
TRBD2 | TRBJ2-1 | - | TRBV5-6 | TGTGCCAGCAGCCCACCTCTGGGACTAGCGGGGGGCGGGGGAGAGTTCTTC | CASSPPLGLAGGGGEFF
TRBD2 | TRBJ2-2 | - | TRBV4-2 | TGTGCCAGCAGCCCCTCCGGACTAGCGGGAGGTCACACCGGGGAGCTGTTTTTT | CASSPSGLAGGHTGELFF
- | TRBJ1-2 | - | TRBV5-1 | TGCGCCAGCAGCTTGTACCCAGGGCTCGCTAACTATGGCTACACCTTC | CASSLYPGLANYGYTF
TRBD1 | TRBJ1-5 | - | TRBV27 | TGTGCCAGCAGCGCGGACAGGGGTGGCAATCAGCCCCAGCATTTT | CASSADRGGNQPQHF
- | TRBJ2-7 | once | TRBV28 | TGTGCCAGCTTTGCAGGGCCTCCCTACGAGCAGTACTTC | CASFAGPPYEQYF
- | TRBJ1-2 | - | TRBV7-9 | TGTGCCAGCACCGTTGCGGGGAACTATGGCTACACCTTC | CASTVAGNYGYTF
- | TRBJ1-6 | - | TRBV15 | TGTGCCACCAGCAGCCCAGAAGGGACACCTTATAATTCACCCCTCCACTTT | CATSSPEGTPYNSPLHF
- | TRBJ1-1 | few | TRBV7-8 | TGTGCCAGCAGTGGAGGGACGCGGACTGAAGCTTTCTTT | CASSGGTRTEAFF
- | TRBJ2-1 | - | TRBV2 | TGTGCCAGCAGAAAGCGGAGGACCTTTTCCAATGAGCAGTTCTTC | CASRKRRTFSNEQFF
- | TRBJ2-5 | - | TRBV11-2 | TGTGCCAGCCAACTAGCAGAGACCCAGTACTTC | CASQLAETQYF
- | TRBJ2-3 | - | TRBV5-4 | TGTGCCAGCAGCTTGTCCGTAGATACGCAGTATTTT | CASSLSVDTQYF
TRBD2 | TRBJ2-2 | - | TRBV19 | TGTGCCAGTAGTATTGGAGCGGGAGTAGACACCGGGGAGCTGTTTTTT | CASSIGAGVDTGELFF
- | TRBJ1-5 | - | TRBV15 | TGTGCCACCAGCAGGACTGTGAATCAGCCCCAGCATTTT | CATSRTVNQPQHF
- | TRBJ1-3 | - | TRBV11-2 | TGTGCCAGCAGCTCCGTCGGAGCAAACACCATATATTTT | CASSSVGANTIYF